The 32 T cell receptor beta chains below all came from one sample that was sequenced in a study of tumor-infiltrating lymphocytes in primary liver carcinoma. TCR beta cDNA was reverse-transcribed from 500 ng of total RNA. The reaction used a constant-region primer and ProtoScript II reverse transcriptase. Each TCR beta library was derived from three nested multiplex PCR rounds that employed slightly modified ARM-PCR. A C-beta reverse primer and TRBV1-TRBV30 forward primers served in each of the first two PCR rounds, at ten to eleven cycles apiece. Using its own MiXCR run on the multiplex PCR reads, TCRdb lists one record per CDR3 protein. The sample has roughly 100,000 distinct CDR3 sequences; approximately 80% are singletons. Each 20-30 mg portion of unsorted bulk tissue served as the source for co-extraction of RNA and DNA. The sequencing input was liver tumor tissue from sampling region 3. Subset here: tumor region T3, left-lateral pole. The origin of the receptors is a man aged 40-55 years with primary liver carcinoma and hepatitis B virus infection.

In the case of this clonotype: The junction and the germline gene differ at one end; a read error may be behind it. CDR3 nucleotide sequence: TGTGCCGGCATCACTTCGGCGGTAGCCAAAAACATTCAATACTTC. This codes for CAGITSAVAKNIQYF. The V and J genes are TRBV11-2 and TRBJ2-4; D unclear. Germline values: CDR1 SGHAT, CDR2 FQNNGV. The CDR3 spans 15 residues.

With regard to this clonotype: The final CDR3 position lacks the conserved phenylalanine or tryptophan, pointing to a likely read error. The DNA is left out, because the CDR3 cannot be placed on it with certainty; the CDR3 is given as TCRdb lists it. The rearrangement uses TRBV10-3 and TRBJ1-6; the table assigns TRBD1, which was not confirmed against the DNA. The CDR3 contains 18 residues when both ends are counted. The V gene's germline CDR1 is ENHRY and CDR2 SYGVKD. CDR3 sequence reads: CAISGASGGASNNSPLYY.

In its sample, this clonotype ranks as large (0.1 to 1%). The chain employs TRBV29-1 and TRBJ2-5; unclear D gene. V lost 0 bases to trimming and J lost 5 bases, with 10 bases between them. The CDR3 has 13 amino acids. Germline assignment: CDR1 SQVTM and CDR2 ANQGSEA. CDR3 DNA sequence: TGCAGCGTTGAAGATCCTGTTCGGGAGACCCAGTACTTC. Protein product: CSVEDPVRETQYF.

In regard to this clonotype: With a much larger clone just one base away, this may be a read error. The chain combines TRBV7-9 with TRBJ2-3; 9 bases fit TRBD2. CDR1 is SEHNR and CDR2 is FQNEAQ in the germline V gene (reference sequence). The CDR3 has 16 residues. CDR3 protein: CASSAISGTSTDMQYF. In nucleotides, the CDR3 is TGTGCCAGCAGCGCAATTTCCGGGACTAGCACAGATATGCAGTATTTT. The full variable domain, rest sourced from reference TRBV7-9 and TRBJ2-3, is DTGVSQNPRHKITKRGQNVTFRCDPISEHNRLYWYRQTLGQGPEFLTYFQNEAQLEKSRLLSDRFSAERPKGSFSTLEIQRTEQGDSAMYLCASSAISGTSTDMQYFGPGTRLTVL.

On this clonotype itself: At one end, the junction sequence differs from germline, possibly due to a read error. The chain combines TRBV6-2 or TRBV6-3 with TRBJ2-3; 7 bases line up with TRBD2. The CDR3 runs to 13 residues. Germline CDR1 reads MNHEY; CDR2 reads SVGEGT. Here the CDR3 reads CASSSTLANTEYF. The CDR3 DNA reads as TGTGCCAGTAGTTCGACACTAGCGAATACGGAGTATTTT.

A note on this clonotype: In this CDR3 the conserved last residue, phenylalanine or tryptophan, is missing, so a read error is likely. The V and J genes are TRBV11-2 and TRBJ2-3; 10 nucleotides align to TRBD1. Germline CDR1 SGHAT, CDR2 FQNNGV. This CDR3 comprises 16 residues. The junction had 8 bases not matched to a gene; V was cut back by 6 bases and J by 2 bases. The CDR3 is CASSPWTGGYTDTQYL. The CDR3 bases are TGTGCCAGCAGTCCGTGGACAGGGGGATACACAGATACGCAGTATCTT.

For this clonotype: A much larger clone lies one base from this, so it may be a read error. The chain has TRBV7-2 and TRBJ2-7, with TRBD1 matching over 12 bases. The CDR3 is 16 amino acids. V was clipped by 8 bases and J by 6 bases; unmatched bases: 14. CDR1 is SGHTA, CDR2 FQGNSA, per germline. The CDR3 spells CASGFGPGQGAREQYF. CDR3 nucleotides: TGTGCCAGCGGTTTTGGACCGGGACAGGGGGCACGCGAGCAGTACTTC.

A note on this clonotype: An end of the junction differs from the germline gene, which may be a read error. The chain uses TRBV6-6 and TRBJ1-2, with D uncertain. Germline V gene data show CDR1 as MNHNY and CDR2 as SVGAGI (reference sequence). This CDR3 is built from 16 residues. The CDR3 sequence is CASSESPAGEGYGYTF. The CDR3 DNA reads TGTGCCAGCAGCGAAAGTCCGGCCGGAGAAGGATATGGCTACACATTC.

V usage is TRBV6-2 or TRBV6-3 and J usage is TRBJ2-3; TRBD2 matches at 7 bases. Losses at the gene ends were 2 bases for V and 9 bases for J; bases not matched to a gene: 14. Germline CDR1 and CDR2: MNHEY and SVGEGT. This CDR3 spans 16 amino acids. CDR3 loop: CASSYNKAGVSETQYF. CDR3 bases: TGTGCCAGCAGTTACAACAAGGCGGGAGTAAGTGAAACGCAGTATTTT.

About this clonotype itself: At one boundary the junction diverges from the germline segment, which might be a read error. The CDR3 spells CASCLLPLDSEQFF. The CDR3 DNA follows: TGTGCCAGCTGTTTATTACCCCTGGACAGCGAACAGTTCTTC. This chain joins TRBV12-3 or TRBV12-4 and TRBJ2-1; weak D call: TRBD1 (6 bases). The CDR3 is made up of 14 amino acids.

Details on this clonotype: A read error may account for a junction end that differs from germline. The chain joins TRBV6-2 or TRBV6-3 to TRBJ2-7; a possible D gene is TRBD2 (6 bases). The germline gives CDR1 MNHEY, CDR2 SVGEGT. The CDR3 runs 15 residues. This CDR3 reads CASSTPTCGGYEQYF. The CDR3 DNA follows: TGTGCCAGCAGCACTCCGACTTGTGGAGGGTACGAGCAATACTTC.

The rearrangement joins TRBV29-1 to TRBJ1-1, with unresolved D. This CDR3 spans 15 amino acids. V dropped 4 bases and J dropped 6 bases, with 21 bases sitting between them. Germline V gives CDR1 SQVTM, CDR2 ANQGSEA. The CDR3, as DNA: TGCAGCGTTGGTCAAGGGTGGGCTATGGTCGCTGAAGCTTTCTTT. Its protein product is CSVGQGWAMVAEAFF.

On this clonotype itself: The junction does not match germline at one end; this may be a read error. The CDR3 protein is CSVVQGWYGYTF. The CDR3 DNA is TGCAGTGTTGTCCAGGGATGGTATGGCTACACCTTC. The genes are TRBV29-1 and TRBJ1-2, with D possibly TRBD1 on 5 matching bases. The CDR3 length is 12 residues. Germline V gives CDR1 SQVTM, CDR2 ANQGSEA. Supplemented by reference TRBV29-1 and TRBJ1-2, the full variable domain reads SAVISQKPSRDICQRGTSLTIQCQVDSQVTMMFWYRQQPGQSLTLIATANQGSEATYESGFVIDKFPISRPNLTFSTLTVSNMSPEDSSIYLCSVVQGWYGYTFGSGTRLTVV.

Of note for this clonotype: The junction differs from germline at one of its ends, possibly a read error. J is TRBJ2-3 and V is TRBV2; no firm D call. Germline lookup yields CDR1 SNHLY and CDR2 FYNNEI. The CDR3 has 14 amino acids. The CDR3 sequence: CVSSIHVSTDTQYF. CDR3 nucleotides: TGTGTCAGCAGTATACATGTATCCACAGATACGCAGTATTTT.

This chain uses TRBV30 with TRBJ2-1; D is possibly TRBD2 (5 bases). In germline, CDR1 is GTSNPN, CDR2 SVGIG (reference sequence). This CDR3 has 17 residues. The germline V and J ends were trimmed by 0 bases and 14 bases, with 29 bases remaining between them. The CDR3: CAWSVYGRLASYNKEFF. Written as DNA, the CDR3 is TGTGCCTGGAGTGTGTATGGAAGGTTAGCGAGCTACAATAAGGAGTTCTTC. Using reference TRBV30 and TRBJ2-1 for the parts outside the CDR3, the full variable domain is SQTIHQWPATLVQPVGSPLSLECTVEGTSNPNLYWYRQAAGRGLQLLFYSVGIGQISSEVPQNLSASRPQDRQFILSSKKLLLSDSGFYLCAWSVYGRLASYNKEFFGPGTRLTVL.

As for this clonotype: This may be a read error, as it is one base from a much larger clone. The chain links TRBV6-5 to TRBJ1-1; D unclear. The CDR3 loop spans 14 amino acids. CDR1 MNHEY and CDR2 SVGAGI come from the germline V gene. Written as DNA, the CDR3 is TGTGCCAGCTGTTACCGACTGACGAACATTGAAGCTTTCTTT. This encodes CASCYRLTNIEAFF.

About this clonotype: Relative to the germline gene, one junction end is altered; a read error may explain this. This chain joins TRBV14 and TRBJ1-1; D not certain. Looked up from germline, CDR1 is SGHDN and CDR2 is FVKESK. The length of the CDR3 is 14 residues. DNA for the CDR3: TGTGCCAGCAGCCAAGCAGATTTGAACAGTGAAGCTCTTTTT. Amino acid sequence: CASSQADLNSEALF.

J is TRBJ2-1 and V is TRBV11-3; tentative D call: TRBD1 (5 bases). This CDR3 comprises 14 residues. The germline CDR1 and CDR2 sequences are SGHNT and YENEEA. This CDR3 reads CISSLGVSSNEQFF. CDR3 nucleotides: TGTATCAGCAGCTTAGGGGTCAGCAGCAATGAGCAGTTCTTC.

As concerns this clonotype: At one boundary the junction diverges from the germline segment, which might be a read error. The chain links TRBV11-2 to TRBJ2-6; 7 bases fit TRBD1. The CDR3 has 15 amino acids. Germline V gene lookup returns CDR1 SGHAT and CDR2 FQNNGV. In DNA form, the CDR3 reads TGTGCCAGCAGCATTGACAGGGTAGGGGCCAATGTCCTGACTTTC. Its protein is CASSIDRVGANVLTF.

As for this clonotype: One end of the junction is discordant with germline, which a read error may explain. The chain combines TRBV11-2 with TRBJ2-6; no definite D call. Germline V gives CDR1 SGHAT, CDR2 FQNNGV. The CDR3 totals 15 residues. CDR3 sequence: CATQWPRSGVNGLTF. In nucleotides, the CDR3 is TGTGCCACCCAGTGGCCGCGCTCTGGGGTCAACGGCCTGACTTTC.

Note on this clonotype: Since no conserved phenylalanine or tryptophan closes the CDR3, a read error is the likely cause. V and J are TRBV6-1 and TRBJ2-6; tentative D call: TRBD1 (6 bases). Germline CDR1 and CDR2: MNHNS and SASEGT. This CDR3 spans 17 amino acids. The CDR3 DNA reads as TGTGTCAGCAGTGCCCGGGACACAATCTCTGGGGCCAACGTCCTGACTCTC. It yields the protein CVSSARDTISGANVLTL.

Note on this clonotype: One end of the junction varies from germline; a read error may be responsible. V gene TRBV12-3 or TRBV12-4 combines with J gene TRBJ2-1, with D hard to call. The CDR3 spans 13 residues. In DNA, the CDR3 is TGTACCAGCAGTTTTGACGAAGGCAATGAGCAGCTCTTC. Protein: CTSSFDEGNEQLF.

As concerns this clonotype: The conserved phenylalanine or tryptophan normally closing the CDR3 is absent here, so this likely arose from a read error. The V call is TRBV28, the J call TRBJ2-7; D may be TRBD2 (6 bases). Germline assignment: CDR1 MDHEN and CDR2 SYDVKM. This CDR3 spans 16 amino acids. CDR3 in DNA: TGTGCCAACAGTTCCCCTGGGACTCCCAGGGCGCCCGAGCAGTACCAC. This encodes CANSSPGTPRAPEQYH.

A word on this clonotype: At one end, the junction sequence differs from germline, possibly due to a read error. The genes are TRBV29-1 and TRBJ1-2; a possible D gene is TRBD1 (6 bases). CDR1 and CDR2 from the germline V gene are SQVTM and ANQGSEA. The length of the CDR3 is 13 residues. CDR3 protein: CTVGGRENYGYTF. CDR3 coding DNA: TGCACCGTCGGGGGCAGGGAAAACTATGGTTACACCTTC.

With respect to this clonotype: Germline is not matched at one junction end, which may reflect a read error. The genes are TRBV29-1 and TRBJ2-1; D ambiguous. This CDR3 has 16 residues. From germline, CDR1 is SQVTM and CDR2 ANQGSEA. The CDR3 protein is CSVESSGYSSFNEQFF. The CDR3 nucleotides read TGCAGCGTTGAGAGTAGTGGGTATTCCTCCTTCAATGAGCAGTTCTTC.

For this clonotype: The junction differs from germline at one of its ends, possibly a read error. The chain links TRBV11-3 to TRBJ2-3; tentatively, D is TRBD2 (6 bases). The CDR3 runs 16 residues. CDR1 is SGHNT, CDR2 YENEEA, per germline. CDR3 in DNA: TGTGCCAGTAGCTGCAGCCCGGCGGGAAGGGTGGATACGCAGTATTTT. It encodes CASSCSPAGRVDTQYF. Full variable domain (rest looked up from reference TRBV11-3 and TRBJ2-3): EAGVVQSPRYKIIEKKQPVAFWCNPISGHNTLYWYLQNLGQGPELLIRYENEEAVDDSQLPKDRFSAERLKGVDSTLKIQPAELGDSAVYLCASSCSPAGRVDTQYFGPGTRLTVL.

The genes are TRBV29-1 and TRBJ2-1, with TRBD2 as a possible D gene (6 bases). The CDR3 loop spans 12 amino acids. V lost 6 bases and J 9 bases, leaving 15 bases between the germline ends. Germline V gives CDR1 SQVTM, CDR2 ANQGSEA. CDR3 coding DNA: TGCAGCGTCCCTAGTGGGACTCTTGAGCAGTTCTTC. This gives the protein CSVPSGTLEQFF.

In the case of this clonotype: An end of the junction differs from the germline gene, which may be a read error. V usage is TRBV12-3 or TRBV12-4 and J usage is TRBJ2-1; D ambiguous. The CDR3 has 15 amino acids. The CDR3 sequence: CASSLEGWRYHEQFF. CDR3 in DNA: TGTGCCAGCAGTTTAGAGGGATGGCGCTACCATGAGCAGTTCTTC.

Comments on this clonotype: One end of the junction varies from germline; a read error may be responsible. The CDR3 here is CTNSSYRGTIAKNIQYF. The CDR3 nucleotides are TGTACCAACAGCTCTTACAGGGGAACCATAGCCAAAAACATTCAGTACTTC. The rearrangement joins TRBV7-2 to TRBJ2-4; 7 nucleotides line up with TRBD1. Germline V gives CDR1 SGHTA, CDR2 FQGNSA. The CDR3 contains 17 residues.

J is TRBJ2-1 and V is TRBV5-1; 9 bases fit TRBD2. The V and J ends lost 8 bases and 1 base, in that order; junction bases with no gene match: 7. Germline CDR1 is SGHRS and CDR2 is YFSETQ. The CDR3 loop spans 15 amino acids. The CDR3 sequence: CASSLTSGSYNEQFF. The DNA for the CDR3 is TGCGCCAGTAGCCTGACTAGCGGTTCCTACAATGAGCAGTTCTTC. Variable domain in full (rest from reference TRBV5-1 and TRBJ2-1): KAGVTQTPRYLIKTRGQQVTLSCSPISGHRSVSWYQQTPGQGLQFLFEYFSETQRNKGNFPGRFSGRQFSNSRSEMNVSTLELGDSALYLCASSLTSGSYNEQFFGPGTRLTVL.

As to this clonotype: One end of the junction does not line up with germline, which may come from a read error. The rearrangement uses TRBV4-2 and TRBJ2-2; 9 nucleotides align to TRBD2. Germline CDR1 is LGHNA and CDR2 is YNFKEQ. The CDR3 has 16 amino acids. In nucleotides, the CDR3 is TGTGCCAGCAGCCAAGATCCTAGCGGGATCACCGGGGAGCTGTTTTTC. Protein sequence: CASSQDPSGITGELFF.

Worth noting for this clonotype: Mismatch with germline at one junction end may stem from a read error. This chain links TRBV29-1 with TRBJ2-5; perhaps D is TRBD1 or TRBD2 (6 bases each). Per the germline V gene, CDR1 is SQVTM and CDR2 is ANQGSEA. The CDR3 length is 13 residues. As DNA, the CDR3 is TGCAGCATTGAATCAACAGGGAGGCAGACCCAGTACTTT. Translating it yields CSIESTGRQTQYF.